Each of the 32 T cell receptor beta chains below was sequenced from the same sample in a study of shared clonotypes between healthy human individuals. Repertoires were generated with immunoSEQ multiplex PCR, while TCRdb's copy carries only in-frame clones and drops some. The sample shows over a million clones, more than 75% of them seen only once. The sample consisted of memory CD4+ T cells from PBMCs. Subset denoted: CD45RA-negative fraction. These receptors were taken from a man in his late teens or twenties in good health. Some clones in this sample may be carry-over from other donors' samples.

This rearrangement joins TRBV11-2 to TRBJ2-7, with D unresolved. Trimming removed 3 bases from V and 2 bases from J, with 11 bases in between. The CDR3 sequence is 14 residues long. Germline V CDR1 and CDR2: SGHAT, FQNNGV. Here the CDR3 reads CASSLSRGAYEQYF. CDR3 nucleotide sequence: TGTGCCAGCAGCTTGAGTCGCGGTGCCTACGAGCAGTACTTC.

This rearrangement joins TRBV28 to TRBJ2-1; tentative D call: TRBD1 (6 bases). Between the trimmed V and J ends, which lost 2 bases and 9 bases, there was a span of 20 bases. Looked up from germline, CDR1 is MDHEN and CDR2 is SYDVKM. The CDR3 covers 16 residues. The CDR3 spells CASSLAGRTDSIEQFF. In DNA, the CDR3 is TGTGCCAGCAGTTTAGCAGGCCGGACAGACAGTATTGAGCAGTTCTTC.

A few counts support this clone. The chain is built from TRBV4-3 and TRBJ2-1, with TRBD2 identical over 11 bases. This CDR3 is built from 15 residues. Germline V gives CDR1 LGHNA, CDR2 YSLEER. V shed 4 bases and J 6 bases; nucleotides not matched to a gene: 5. The CDR3 sequence is CASSPNSGRANEQFF. As DNA, the CDR3 is TGCGCCAGCAGCCCGAATAGCGGGAGGGCCAATGAGCAGTTCTTC.

The V call is TRBV19, the J call TRBJ1-1, with D uncertain. Trimming left V 4 bases short and J 6 bases short, with 12 bases between. Germline CDR1 and CDR2: LNHDA and SQIVND (reference sequence). This CDR3 has 13 residues. CDR3 bases: TGTGCCAGTAGTACTCCCGGCCTCTCTGAAGCTTTCTTT. Translated: CASSTPGLSEAFF.

This clone came up many times. The rearrangement links TRBV5-5 to TRBJ1-5; 7 bases are a match to TRBD1. V lost 1 base to trimming and J lost 3 bases; unmatched junction nucleotides: 7. Looked up from germline, CDR1 is SGHKS and CDR2 is YYEKEE (reference sequence). This CDR3 comprises 16 residues. The CDR3 DNA follows: TGTGCCAGCAGCTTGTACGCAGGGGGTAACAATCAGCCCCAGCATTTT. Translation: CASSLYAGGNNQPQHF.

The chain combines TRBV6-5 with TRBJ2-5; D call uncertain. CDR1 is MNHEY and CDR2 is SVGAGI in the germline V gene. The CDR3 is 12 amino acids. The ends were cut back, 4 bases at V and 5 bases at J, with 8 bases in the middle. CDR3 bases: TGTGCCAGCAGTTCTTATGGGGAGACCCAGTACTTC. Encoded protein: CASSSYGETQYF.

The chain has TRBV19 and TRBJ2-2; TRBD2 agrees at 15 bases. CDR1 is LNHDA, CDR2 SQIVND, per germline (reference sequence). With V trimmed by 8 bases and J by 4 bases, 14 bases remained unmatched. The length of the CDR3 is 19 residues. Here the CDR3 DNA reads TGTGCCAGTTTAGACGGACTAGCGGGAGGGCCTTCGGGCACCGGGGAGCTGTTTTTT. Amino acid sequence: CASLDGLAGGPSGTGELFF.

The rearrangement joins TRBV5-1 to TRBJ2-7, with a weak D call TRBD2 (6 bases). CDR1 SGHRS and CDR2 YFSETQ come from the germline V gene. The CDR3 is made up of 15 amino acids. V was pared by 5 bases and J by 4 bases, with 19 bases between. In DNA, the CDR3 is TGCGCCAGCAGTCTGGTTACCGGGGGAGGATACGAGCAGTACTTC. It is translated as CASSLVTGGGYEQYF.

In regard to this clone: In the same sample, other DNA sequences code for this CDR3. The rearrangement links TRBV29-1 to TRBJ1-2, with TRBD1 matching over 8 bases. V shed 4 bases and J 6 bases; nucleotides not matched to a gene: 4. The CDR3 is 12 amino acids. The V gene's germline CDR1 is SQVTM and CDR2 ANQGSEA. CDR3 in amino acids: CSVVQGGDGYTF. CDR3 coding DNA: TGCAGCGTTGTACAGGGGGGAGATGGCTACACCTTC.

The V call is TRBV7-9, the J call TRBJ2-7; tentative D call: TRBD1 (7 bases). V was cut by 4 bases and J by 2 bases, with 18 bases left in between. The CDR3 has 16 amino acids. The germline V gene encodes CDR1 SEHNR and CDR2 FQNEAQ (reference sequence). The CDR3 bases are TGTGCCAGCAGCTCTACCTCGCGGGACAGCCCCTACGAGCAGTACTTC. Residues: CASSSTSRDSPYEQYF.

The sample holds a few counts of this clone. The V call is TRBV12-5, the J call TRBJ2-3, with D perhaps matching TRBD1 (5 bases). CDR1 and CDR2 (germline): LGHNT, FRNRAP. There are 15 residues in the CDR3. V was cut by 4 bases and J by 1 base, with 12 bases left in between. The CDR3 DNA is TGTGCTAGTGGTTCAGGGCAGGCGGGCACAGATACGCAGTATTTT. This codes for CASGSGQAGTDTQYF.

This clone was recorded a few times. Being one base from a much bigger clone, this may be a read error. This chain uses TRBV28 with TRBJ1-2; TRBD1 is a possible D gene (5 bases). The CDR3 covers 16 residues. V was cut by 4 bases and J by 4 bases, with 19 bases left in between. The germline V gene has CDR1 MDHEN and CDR2 SYDVKM. This CDR3 reads CASSSFHPGQGYGYTF. DNA of the CDR3: TGTGCCAGCAGTTCTTTCCACCCAGGGCAGGGCTATGGCTACACCTTC.

V gene TRBV7-9 combines with J gene TRBJ2-5; 9 bases are a match to TRBD2. CDR3 size: 15 residues. After removal of 1 base from V and 1 base from J, the junction contained 1 base not matched to a gene. Germline V gene sequence: CDR1 SEHNR, CDR2 FQNEAQ (reference sequence). The CDR3 sequence is CASSLVAGVQETQYF. The CDR3 nucleotides read TGTGCCAGCAGCTTAGTAGCGGGAGTCCAAGAGACCCAGTACTTC.

The J gene is TRBJ2-6, the V gene TRBV7-2; no firm D call. V lost 2 bases and J 2 bases, leaving 10 bases between the germline ends. Germline values: CDR1 SGHTA, CDR2 FQGNSA. This CDR3 is built from 16 residues. The CDR3 bases are TGTGCCAGCAGCTTATTTTCCGGAGCTGGGGCCAACGTCCTGACTTTC. It encodes CASSLFSGAGANVLTF.

The rearrangement joins TRBV5-1 to TRBJ2-7; D is unresolved. The germline V gene encodes CDR1 SGHRS and CDR2 YFSETQ. Trimming pared 2 bases from V and 5 bases from J, leaving 8 bases between. CDR3 length equals 12 residues. The CDR3 coding sequence is TGCGCCAGCAGCTTTGGGGTCGACGAGCAGTACTTC. This encodes CASSFGVDEQYF. Using reference TRBV5-1 and TRBJ2-7 for the parts outside the CDR3, the full variable domain is KAGVTQTPRYLIKTRGQQVTLSCSPISGHRSVSWYQQTPGQGLQFLFEYFSETQRNKGNFPGRFSGRQFSNSRSEMNVSTLELGDSALYLCASSFGVDEQYFGPGTRLTVT.

The chain recombines TRBV29-1 with TRBJ1-2; possibly TRBD1 for D (6 bases). The V gene's germline CDR1 is SQVTM and CDR2 ANQGSEA. The V end was cut by 4 bases, the J end by 7 bases, with 10 bases between. This CDR3 has 11 amino acids. The CDR3 sequence is CSVVGAGGYTF. As DNA, the CDR3 is TGCAGCGTTGTGGGGGCGGGTGGCTACACCTTC.

The J gene is TRBJ2-1, the V gene TRBV3-2. TRBV3-2 is an annotated pseudogene. The CDR3 extends over 9 amino acids. The CDR3 loop reads CASSQKQFF. The CDR3 coding sequence is TGTGCCAGCAGCCAAAAGCAGTTCTTC.

The chain recombines TRBV4-3 with TRBJ1-4; 7 bases match TRBD1. V shed 1 base and J 8 bases; nucleotides not matched to a gene: 7. Germline V gene data show CDR1 as LGHNA and CDR2 as YSLEER. This CDR3 is 15 amino acids long. This chain's CDR3 is CASSQVFGGQEKLFF. The CDR3 DNA reads as TGCGCCAGCAGCCAAGTGTTTGGGGGACAGGAAAAACTGTTTTTT.

The sample holds one count of this clone. This chain connects TRBV2 to TRBJ2-7; 9 nucleotides align to TRBD1. In germline, CDR1 is SNHLY, CDR2 FYNNEI. With V trimmed by 4 bases and J by 3 bases, 4 bases remained unmatched. This CDR3 is built from 14 residues. For the CDR3, the DNA is TGTGCCAGCAGTGGACAGGGGGGACACTACGAGCAGTACTTC. This codes for CASSGQGGHYEQYF.

The chain links TRBV11-2 to TRBJ2-5; tentative D call: TRBD2 (5 bases). The CDR3 runs 16 residues. Trimming took 5 bases from V and 5 from J, leaving 21 bases between them. Germline V gives CDR1 SGHAT, CDR2 FQNNGV. The CDR3, as DNA: TGTGCCAGCAGCCCCCTCCGCTCTAGCTTAGGGGAGACCCAGTACTTC. This encodes CASSPLRSSLGETQYF.

This clone has just one count. V and J are TRBV21-1 and TRBJ2-5; TRBD2, the table's D call, lacks a check against the DNA. TRBV21-1 is a listed pseudogene. The CDR3 covers 15 residues. CDR3 DNA sequence: TGTGCCAGCAGAGGGACTAGCGGACAGCAAGAGACCCAGTACTTC. Its translation: CASRGTSGQQETQYF.

The V call is TRBV10-3, the J call TRBJ2-7; the D is unclear. The CDR3 loop spans 13 amino acids. V was trimmed by 5 bases and J by 1 base, leaving 9 bases between them. Germline CDR1 ENHRY, CDR2 SYGVKD. CDR3 sequence (DNA): TGTGCCATCAGTTTCACGGAGTCCTACGAGCAGTACTTC. Amino acid sequence: CAISFTESYEQYF.

About this clone itself: It differs at one base from a far larger clone, so likely a read error. The rearrangement joins TRBV5-4 to TRBJ2-7; D gene ambiguous. The CDR3 is 11 residues long. Germline lookup yields CDR1 SGHNT and CDR2 YYREEE (reference sequence). Here the CDR3 DNA reads TGTGCCAGCAGCTTGGGTCCCGAGCAGTGCTTC. Its protein is CASSLGPEQCF.

The rearrangement joins TRBV30 to TRBJ1-3; D gene ambiguous. Germline-derived CDR1 and CDR2 are GTSNPN and SVGIG (reference sequence). The CDR3 sequence is 16 residues long. V dropped 2 bases and J dropped 0 bases, with 14 bases sitting between them. CDR3 in DNA: TGTGCCTGGAGTCCCTTGGAAGACTACTCTGGAAACACCATATATTTT. It translates to CAWSPLEDYSGNTIYF.

Remarks on this clone: This sequence may be a read error, since a much larger clone differs from it by one base. Other DNA sequences within the sample encode an identical CDR3. The chain employs TRBV30 and TRBJ2-3; 7 nucleotides align to TRBD1. CDR3 size: 12 residues. CDR1 is GTSNPN and CDR2 is SVGIG in the germline V gene (reference sequence). CDR3 residues: CATDRVTDTQYF. In nucleotides, the CDR3 is TGCGCCACTGACAGGGTCACAGATACGCAGTATTTT.

A remark on this clone: This may be a read error: a much more frequent sequence differs by one nucleotide. In the same sample, other DNA sequences code for this CDR3. The chain links TRBV2 to TRBJ2-7; D possibly corresponds to TRBD2 (6 bases). CDR3 length: 12 residues. The germline V and J ends were trimmed by 3 bases and 4 bases, with 7 bases remaining between them. Germline loops: CDR1 SNHLY, CDR2 FYNNEI. CDR3 DNA: TGTGCCAGCAGTGAGGGGGGTTACGAGCAGTACTTC. Its translation is CASSEGGYEQYF. Based on the CDR3 plus reference TRBV2 and TRBJ2-7, the full variable domain is EPEVTQTPSHQVTQMGQEVILRCVPISNHLYFYWYRQILGQKVEFLVSFYNNEISEKSEIFDDQFSVERPDGSNFTLKIRSTKLEDSAMYFCASSEGGYEQYFGPGTRLTVT.

The chain joins TRBV5-1 to TRBJ2-3, with D hard to call. Germline values: CDR1 SGHRS, CDR2 YFSETQ. Between the trimmed V and J ends, which lost 0 bases and 0 bases, there was a span of 8 bases. The CDR3 spans 15 residues. The CDR3 here is CASSLGITSTDTQYF. The CDR3 nucleotides read TGCGCCAGCAGCTTGGGAATTACTAGCACAGATACGCAGTATTTT.

The rearrangement links TRBV11-2 to TRBJ1-5, with 10 bases that match TRBD1. CDR1 and CDR2 from the germline V gene are SGHAT and FQNNGV. There are 16 residues in the CDR3. After removal of 5 bases from V and 6 bases from J, the junction contained 10 bases not matched to a gene. CDR3 residues: CASSPLDRGRGQPQHF. CDR3 DNA: TGTGCCAGCAGCCCACTCGACAGGGGGCGCGGTCAGCCCCAGCATTTT.

This clone was seen only a few times. The rearrangement links TRBV6-1 to TRBJ2-3; D call uncertain. Germline CDR1 reads MNHNS; CDR2 reads SASEGT. The germline V and J ends were trimmed by 2 bases and 7 bases, with 13 bases remaining between them. The CDR3 runs to 14 residues. The CDR3 here is CASSELEAAHTQYF. CDR3 sequence (DNA): TGTGCCAGCAGTGAATTGGAAGCAGCCCATACGCAGTATTTT.

The J gene is TRBJ2-7, the V gene TRBV2; the D call may be TRBD1 or TRBD2 (5 bases each). The CDR3 has 15 amino acids. The germline CDR1 and CDR2 sequences are SNHLY and FYNNEI. Trimming took off 1 base at V and 2 bases at J, with 12 bases between the two ends. The CDR3 loop reads CASSEGAGTPYEQYF. The CDR3 DNA reads TGTGCCAGCAGTGAAGGAGCAGGGACCCCCTACGAGCAGTACTTC.

This sequence joins TRBV5-1 and TRBJ2-2, with TRBD1 as a possible D gene (6 bases). This CDR3 region has 15 residues. Germline loops: CDR1 SGHRS, CDR2 YFSETQ. V shed 4 bases and J shed 3 bases, with 13 bases lying between them. In nucleotides, the CDR3 is TGCGCCAGCAGCGGATGGACAGTTGACACCGGGGAGCTGTTTTTT. Its translation is CASSGWTVDTGELFF.

In its sample, this clone was seen once. The rearrangement joins TRBV19 to TRBJ1-1, with no clear D. Deletions cut 2 bases from V and 1 base from J, with 8 bases between. CDR3 size: 14 residues. The germline V gene has CDR1 LNHDA and CDR2 SQIVND (reference sequence). The DNA for the CDR3 is TGTGCCAGTAGTATAAGACACCAGAACACTGAAGCTTTCTTT. Residues: CASSIRHQNTEAFF. Looking up the rest from reference TRBV19 and TRBJ1-1 gives the full variable domain: DGGITQSPKYLFRKEGQNVTLSCEQNLNHDAMYWYRQDPGQGLRLIYYSQIVNDFQKGDIAEGYSVSREKKESFPLTVTSAQKNPTAFYLCASSIRHQNTEAFFGQGTRLTVV.